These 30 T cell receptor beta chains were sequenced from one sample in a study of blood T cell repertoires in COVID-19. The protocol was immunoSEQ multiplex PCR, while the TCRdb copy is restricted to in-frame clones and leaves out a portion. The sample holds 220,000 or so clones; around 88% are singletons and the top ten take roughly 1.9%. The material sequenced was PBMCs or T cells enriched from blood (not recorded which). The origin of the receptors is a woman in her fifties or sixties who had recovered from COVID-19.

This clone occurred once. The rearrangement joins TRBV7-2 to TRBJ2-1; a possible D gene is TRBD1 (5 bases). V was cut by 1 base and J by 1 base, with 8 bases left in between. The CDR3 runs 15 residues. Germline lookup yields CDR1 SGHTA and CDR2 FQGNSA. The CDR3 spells CASSLVTASYNEQFF. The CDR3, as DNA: TGTGCCAGCAGCTTAGTGACAGCGTCCTACAATGAGCAGTTCTTC.

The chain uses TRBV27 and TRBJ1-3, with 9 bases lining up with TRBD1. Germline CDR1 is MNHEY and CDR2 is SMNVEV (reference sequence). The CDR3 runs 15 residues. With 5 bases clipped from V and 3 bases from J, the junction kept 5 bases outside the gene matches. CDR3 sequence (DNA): TGTGCCAGCAGTCTAACAGGGGGCTTTGGAAACACCATATATTTT. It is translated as CASSLTGGFGNTIYF.

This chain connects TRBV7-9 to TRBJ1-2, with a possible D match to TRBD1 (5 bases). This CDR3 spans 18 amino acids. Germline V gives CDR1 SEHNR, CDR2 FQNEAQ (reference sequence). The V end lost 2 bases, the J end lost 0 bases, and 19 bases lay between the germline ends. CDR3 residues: CASSLLSHVRGTNYGYTF. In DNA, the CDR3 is TGTGCCAGCAGCTTATTAAGTCATGTGCGGGGGACTAACTATGGCTACACCTTC.

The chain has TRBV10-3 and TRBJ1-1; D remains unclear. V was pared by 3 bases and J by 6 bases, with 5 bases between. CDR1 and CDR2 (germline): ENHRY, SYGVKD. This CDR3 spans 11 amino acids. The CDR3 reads CAISDGAEAFF. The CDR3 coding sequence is TGTGCCATCAGTGACGGGGCTGAAGCTTTCTTT.

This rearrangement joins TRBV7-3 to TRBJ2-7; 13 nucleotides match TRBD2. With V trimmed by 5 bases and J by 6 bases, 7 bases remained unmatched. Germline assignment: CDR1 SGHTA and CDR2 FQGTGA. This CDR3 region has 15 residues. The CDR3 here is CASSPTSGRAGEQYF. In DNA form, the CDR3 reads TGTGCCAGCAGCCCCACTAGCGGGAGGGCCGGCGAGCAGTACTTC. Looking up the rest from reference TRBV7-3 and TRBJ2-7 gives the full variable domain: GAGVSQTPSNKVTEKGKYVELRCDPISGHTALYWYRQSLGQGPEFLIYFQGTGAADDSGLPNDRFFAVRPEGSVSTLKIQRTERGDSAVYLCASSPTSGRAGEQYFGPGTRLTVT.

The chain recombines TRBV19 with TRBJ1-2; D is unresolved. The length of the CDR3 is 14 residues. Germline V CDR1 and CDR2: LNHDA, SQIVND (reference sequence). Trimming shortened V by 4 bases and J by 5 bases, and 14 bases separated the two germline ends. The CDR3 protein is CASSTTLEEYGYTF. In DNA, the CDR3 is TGTGCCAGTAGTACGACTCTAGAGGAGTATGGCTACACCTTC.

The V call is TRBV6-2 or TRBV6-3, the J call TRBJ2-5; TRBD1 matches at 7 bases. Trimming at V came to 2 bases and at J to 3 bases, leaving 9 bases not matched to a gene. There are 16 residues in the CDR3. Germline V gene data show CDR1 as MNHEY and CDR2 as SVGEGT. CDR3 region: CASSYPPGQFEETQYF. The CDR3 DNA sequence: TGTGCCAGCAGTTACCCCCCGGGACAGTTTGAAGAGACCCAGTACTTC.

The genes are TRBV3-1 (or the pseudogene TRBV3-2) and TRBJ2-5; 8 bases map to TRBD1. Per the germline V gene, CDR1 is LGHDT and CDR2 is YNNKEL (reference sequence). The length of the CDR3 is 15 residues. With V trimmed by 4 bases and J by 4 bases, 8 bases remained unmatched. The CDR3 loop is CASSPRTGQGETQYF. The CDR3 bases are TGTGCCAGCAGCCCCCGAACCGGACAGGGAGAGACCCAGTACTTC.

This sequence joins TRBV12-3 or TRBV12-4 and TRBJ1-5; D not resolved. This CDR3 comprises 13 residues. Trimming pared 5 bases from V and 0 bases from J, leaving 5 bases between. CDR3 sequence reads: CASSPYSNQPQHF. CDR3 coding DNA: TGTGCCAGCAGTCCCTATAGCAATCAGCCCCAGCATTTT.

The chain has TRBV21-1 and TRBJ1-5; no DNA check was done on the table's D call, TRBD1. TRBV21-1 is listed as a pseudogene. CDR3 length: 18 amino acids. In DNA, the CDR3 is TGTGCCAGCAGCAAAGGAGAGAGACAGGGGGAATGCAATCAGCCCCAGCATTTT. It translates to CASSKGERQGECNQPQHF.

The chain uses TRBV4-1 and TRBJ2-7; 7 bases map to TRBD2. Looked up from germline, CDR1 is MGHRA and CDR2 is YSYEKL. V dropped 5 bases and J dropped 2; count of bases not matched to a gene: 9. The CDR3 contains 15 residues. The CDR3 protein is CASSFSSGNPYEQYF. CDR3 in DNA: TGCGCCAGCAGCTTTTCCAGCGGGAACCCCTACGAGCAGTACTTC.

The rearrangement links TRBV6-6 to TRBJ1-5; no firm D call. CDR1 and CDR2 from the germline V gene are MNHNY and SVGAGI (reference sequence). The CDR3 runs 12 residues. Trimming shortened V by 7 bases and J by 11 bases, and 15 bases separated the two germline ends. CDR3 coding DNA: TGTGCCAGCAACCCAGGAGGCGTGGCCCAGCATTTT. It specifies CASNPGGVAQHF.

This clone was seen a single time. CDR3 sequence reads: CALSSGTSGNEQFF. DNA for the CDR3: TGTGCCCTCTCTTCGGGAACTAGCGGAAATGAGCAGTTCTTC. The chain joins TRBV18 to TRBJ2-1; TRBD2 aligns across 8 bases. Germline CDR1 reads KGHSH; CDR2 reads LQKENI. With 11 bases clipped from V and 7 bases from J, the junction kept 13 bases outside the gene matches. The CDR3 runs 14 residues.

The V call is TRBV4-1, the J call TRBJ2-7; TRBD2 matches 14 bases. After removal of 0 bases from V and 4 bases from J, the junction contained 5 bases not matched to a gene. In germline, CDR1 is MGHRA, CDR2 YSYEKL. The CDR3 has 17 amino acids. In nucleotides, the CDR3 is TGCGCCAGCAGCCAAGATGGCGGGACTAGCGGGGGTTACGAGCAGTACTTC. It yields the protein CASSQDGGTSGGYEQYF.

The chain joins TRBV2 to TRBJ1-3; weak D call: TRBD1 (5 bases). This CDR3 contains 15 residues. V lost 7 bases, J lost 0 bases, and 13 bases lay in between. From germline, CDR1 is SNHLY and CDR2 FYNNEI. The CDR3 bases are TGTGCCAGCACCTTAGGAGGGACCTCTGGAAACACCATATATTTT. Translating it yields CASTLGGTSGNTIYF. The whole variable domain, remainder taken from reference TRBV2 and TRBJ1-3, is EPEVTQTPSHQVTQMGQEVILRCVPISNHLYFYWYRQILGQKVEFLVSFYNNEISEKSEIFDDQFSVERPDGSNFTLKIRSTKLEDSAMYFCASTLGGTSGNTIYFGEGSWLTVV.

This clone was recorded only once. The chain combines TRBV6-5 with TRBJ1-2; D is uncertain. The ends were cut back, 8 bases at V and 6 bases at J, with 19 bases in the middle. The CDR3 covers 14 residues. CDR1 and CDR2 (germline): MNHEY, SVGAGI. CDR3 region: CASRTPNGGHGYTF. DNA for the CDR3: TGTGCCAGCCGGACCCCCAATGGAGGGCATGGCTACACCTTC.

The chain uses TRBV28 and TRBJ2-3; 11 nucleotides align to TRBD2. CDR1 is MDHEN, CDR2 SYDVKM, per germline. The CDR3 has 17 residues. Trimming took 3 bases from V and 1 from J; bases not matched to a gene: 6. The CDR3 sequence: CASSLGLAGGGTDTQYF. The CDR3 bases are TGTGCCAGCAGTTTGGGCCTAGCGGGAGGCGGCACAGATACGCAGTATTTT.

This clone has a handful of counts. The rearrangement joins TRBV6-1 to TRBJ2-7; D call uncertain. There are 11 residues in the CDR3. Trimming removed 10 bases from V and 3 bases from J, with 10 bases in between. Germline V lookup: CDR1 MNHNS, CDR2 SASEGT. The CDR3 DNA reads TGTGCCACCGTAGATCGCTACGAGCAGTACTTC. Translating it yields CATVDRYEQYF.

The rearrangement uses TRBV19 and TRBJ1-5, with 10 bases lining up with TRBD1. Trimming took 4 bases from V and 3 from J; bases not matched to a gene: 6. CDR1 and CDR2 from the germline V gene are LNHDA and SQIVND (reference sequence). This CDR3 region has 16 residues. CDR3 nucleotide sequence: TGTGCCAGTAGTACAGGACAGGGGGTTTTCAATCAGCCCCAGCATTTT. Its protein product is CASSTGQGVFNQPQHF.

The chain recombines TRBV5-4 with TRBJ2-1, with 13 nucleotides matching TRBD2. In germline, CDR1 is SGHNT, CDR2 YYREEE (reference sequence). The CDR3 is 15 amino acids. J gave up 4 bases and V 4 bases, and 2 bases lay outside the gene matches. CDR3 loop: CASSKGLAGYNEQFF. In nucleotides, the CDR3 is TGTGCCAGCAGCAAGGGACTAGCGGGGTACAATGAGCAGTTCTTC.

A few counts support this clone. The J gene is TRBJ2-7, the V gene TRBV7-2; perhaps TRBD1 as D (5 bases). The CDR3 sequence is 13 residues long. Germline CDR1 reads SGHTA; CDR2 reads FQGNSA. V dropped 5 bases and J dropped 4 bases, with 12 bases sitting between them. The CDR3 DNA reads TGTGCCAGCAGCCCCCGACAGTTTTACGAGCAGTACTTC. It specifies CASSPRQFYEQYF. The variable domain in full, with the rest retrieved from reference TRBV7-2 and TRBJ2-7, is GAGVSQSPSNKVTEKGKDVELRCDPISGHTALYWYRQSLGQGLEFLIYFQGNSAPDKSGLPSDRFSAERTGGSVSTLTIQRTQQEDSAVYLCASSPRQFYEQYFGPGTRLTVT.

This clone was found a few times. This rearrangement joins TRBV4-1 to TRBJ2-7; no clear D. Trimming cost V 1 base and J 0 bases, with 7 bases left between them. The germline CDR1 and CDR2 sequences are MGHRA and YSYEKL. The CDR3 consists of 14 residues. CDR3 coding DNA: TGCGCCAGCAGCCAAGGACGGAGCTCCTACGAGCAGTACTTC. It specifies CASSQGRSSYEQYF.

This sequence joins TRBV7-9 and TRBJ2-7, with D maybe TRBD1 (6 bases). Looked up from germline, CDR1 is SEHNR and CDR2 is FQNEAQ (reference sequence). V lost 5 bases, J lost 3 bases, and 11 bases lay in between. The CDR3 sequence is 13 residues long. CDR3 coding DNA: TGTGCCAGCAGCCAAATGGACAGCTACGAGCAGTACTTC. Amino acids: CASSQMDSYEQYF. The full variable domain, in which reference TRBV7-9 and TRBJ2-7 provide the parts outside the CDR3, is DTGVSQNPRHKITKRGQNVTFRCDPISEHNRLYWYRQTLGQGPEFLTYFQNEAQLEKSRLLSDRFSAERPKGSFSTLEIQRTEQGDSAMYLCASSQMDSYEQYFGPGTRLTVT.

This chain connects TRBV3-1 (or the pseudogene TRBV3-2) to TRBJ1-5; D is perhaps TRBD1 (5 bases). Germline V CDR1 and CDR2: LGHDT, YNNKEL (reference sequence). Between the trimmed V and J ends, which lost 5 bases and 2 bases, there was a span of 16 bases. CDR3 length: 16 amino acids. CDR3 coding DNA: TGTGCCAGCAGCTTAGACGGGGGAGCGGGCAATCAGCCCCAGCATTTT. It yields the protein CASSLDGGAGNQPQHF.

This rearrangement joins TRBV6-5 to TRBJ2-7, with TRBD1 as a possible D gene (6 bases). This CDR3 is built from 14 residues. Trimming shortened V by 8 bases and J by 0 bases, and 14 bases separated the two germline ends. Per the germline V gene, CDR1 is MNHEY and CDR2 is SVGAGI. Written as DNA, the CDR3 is TGTGCCAGCTGTATGGCAGGGGACTCCTACGAGCAGTACTTC. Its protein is CASCMAGDSYEQYF.

DNA of the CDR3: TGTGCCAGTAGTCCGGACAGGTTCTATGGCTACACCTTC. Its protein product is CASSPDRFYGYTF. The rearrangement uses TRBV19 and TRBJ1-2; 7 bases fit TRBD1. Looked up from germline, CDR1 is LNHDA and CDR2 is SQIVND (reference sequence). With V trimmed by 5 bases and J by 4 bases, 4 bases remained unmatched. This CDR3 spans 13 amino acids.

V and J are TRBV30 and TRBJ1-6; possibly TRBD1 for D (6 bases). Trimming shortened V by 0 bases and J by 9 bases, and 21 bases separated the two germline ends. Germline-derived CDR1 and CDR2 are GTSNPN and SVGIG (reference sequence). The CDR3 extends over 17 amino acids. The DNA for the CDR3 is TGTGCCTGGAGTGTCGGGGCGGGGGGCATCTCCGGTTCACCCCTCCACTTT. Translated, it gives CAWSVGAGGISGSPLHF.

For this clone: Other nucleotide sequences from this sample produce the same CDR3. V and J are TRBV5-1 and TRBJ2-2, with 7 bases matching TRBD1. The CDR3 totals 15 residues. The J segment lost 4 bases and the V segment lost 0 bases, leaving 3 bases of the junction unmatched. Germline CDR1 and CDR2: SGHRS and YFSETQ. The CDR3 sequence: CASSLEGQTTGELFF. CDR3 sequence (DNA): TGCGCCAGCAGCTTGGAGGGACAGACCACCGGGGAGCTGTTTTTT. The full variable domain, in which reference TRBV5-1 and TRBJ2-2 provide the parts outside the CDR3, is KAGVTQTPRYLIKTRGQQVTLSCSPISGHRSVSWYQQTPGQGLQFLFEYFSETQRNKGNFPGRFSGRQFSNSRSEMNVSTLELGDSALYLCASSLEGQTTGELFFGEGSRLTVL.

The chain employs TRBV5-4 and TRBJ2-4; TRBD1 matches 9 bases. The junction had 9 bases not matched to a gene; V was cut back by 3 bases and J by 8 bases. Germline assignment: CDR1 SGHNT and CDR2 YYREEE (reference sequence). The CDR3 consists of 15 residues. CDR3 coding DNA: TGTGCCAGCAGCTCCGGAAGGGGACAGGGATACATTCAGTACTTC. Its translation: CASSSGRGQGYIQYF. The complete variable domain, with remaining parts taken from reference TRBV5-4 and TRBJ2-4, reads ETGVTQSPTHLIKTRGQQVTLRCSSQSGHNTVSWYQQALGQGPQFIFQYYREEENGRGNFPPRFSGLQFPNYSSELNVNALELDDSALYLCASSSGRGQGYIQYFGAGTRLSVL.

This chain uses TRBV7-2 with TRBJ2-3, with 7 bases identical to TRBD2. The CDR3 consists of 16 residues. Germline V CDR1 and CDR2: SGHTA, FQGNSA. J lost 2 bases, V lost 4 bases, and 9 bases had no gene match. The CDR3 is CASSSGAGPNTDTQYF. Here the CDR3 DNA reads TGTGCCAGCAGCTCCGGAGCGGGGCCCAACACAGATACGCAGTATTTT.